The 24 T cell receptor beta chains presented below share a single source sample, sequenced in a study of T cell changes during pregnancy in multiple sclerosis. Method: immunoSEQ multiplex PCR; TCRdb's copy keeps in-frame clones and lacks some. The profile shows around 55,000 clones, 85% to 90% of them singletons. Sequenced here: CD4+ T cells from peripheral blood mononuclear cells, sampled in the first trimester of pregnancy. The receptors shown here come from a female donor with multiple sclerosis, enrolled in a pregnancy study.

The CDR3 loop is CASSIQQYYEAFF. As DNA, the CDR3 is TGTGCCAGTAGTATCCAACAATACTATGAAGCTTTCTTT. The chain uses TRBV19 and TRBJ1-1; D unclear. With 3 bases removed from V and 7 bases from J, the gap between germline ends came to 12 bases. Germline V gene sequence: CDR1 LNHDA, CDR2 SQIVND (reference sequence). The CDR3 covers 13 residues.

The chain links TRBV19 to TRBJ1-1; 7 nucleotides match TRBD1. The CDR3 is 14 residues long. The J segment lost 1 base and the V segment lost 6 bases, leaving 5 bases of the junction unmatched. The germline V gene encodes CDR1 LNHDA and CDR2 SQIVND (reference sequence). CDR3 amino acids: CASSRQGGNTEAFF. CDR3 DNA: TGTGCCAGTAGCCGACAGGGAGGGAACACTGAAGCTTTCTTT. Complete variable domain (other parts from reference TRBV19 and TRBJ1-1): DGGITQSPKYLFRKEGQNVTLSCEQNLNHDAMYWYRQDPGQGLRLIYYSQIVNDFQKGDIAEGYSVSREKKESFPLTVTSAQKNPTAFYLCASSRQGGNTEAFFGQGTRLTVV.

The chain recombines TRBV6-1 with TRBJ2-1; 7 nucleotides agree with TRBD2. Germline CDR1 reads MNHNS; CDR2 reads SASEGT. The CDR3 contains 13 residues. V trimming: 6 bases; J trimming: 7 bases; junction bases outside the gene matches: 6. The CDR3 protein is CASRLLASNEQFF. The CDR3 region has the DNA TGTGCCAGCAGACTACTAGCGTCGAATGAGCAGTTCTTC.

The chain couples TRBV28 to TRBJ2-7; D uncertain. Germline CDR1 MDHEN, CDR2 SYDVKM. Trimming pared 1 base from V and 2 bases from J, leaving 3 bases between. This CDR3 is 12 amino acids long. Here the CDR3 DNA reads TGTGCCAGCAGTTTATCCACCTACGAGCAGTACTTC. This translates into CASSLSTYEQYF.

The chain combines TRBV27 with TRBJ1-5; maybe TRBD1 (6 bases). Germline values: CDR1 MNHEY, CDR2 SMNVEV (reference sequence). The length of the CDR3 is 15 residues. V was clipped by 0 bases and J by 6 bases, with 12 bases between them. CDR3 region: CASSLSGGQGQPQHF. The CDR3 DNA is TGTGCCAGCAGTTTATCGGGGGGGCAGGGTCAGCCCCAGCATTTT.

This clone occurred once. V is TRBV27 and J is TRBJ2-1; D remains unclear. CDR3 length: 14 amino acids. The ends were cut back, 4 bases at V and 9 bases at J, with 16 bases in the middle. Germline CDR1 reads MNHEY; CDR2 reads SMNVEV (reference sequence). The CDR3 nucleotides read TGTGCCAGCAGTTCCTCATATTCCCCCAGTGAGCAGTTCTTC. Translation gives CASSSSYSPSEQFF.

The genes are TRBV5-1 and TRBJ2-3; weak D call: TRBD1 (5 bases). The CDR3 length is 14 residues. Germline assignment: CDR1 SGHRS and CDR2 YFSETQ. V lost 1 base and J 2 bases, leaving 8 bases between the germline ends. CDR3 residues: CASSLQGNTDTQYF. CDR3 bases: TGCGCCAGCAGCTTGCAGGGTAACACAGATACGCAGTATTTT.

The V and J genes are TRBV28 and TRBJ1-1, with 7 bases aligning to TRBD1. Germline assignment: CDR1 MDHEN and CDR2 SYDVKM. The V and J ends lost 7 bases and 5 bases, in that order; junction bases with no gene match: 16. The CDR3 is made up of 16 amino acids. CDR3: CASITREGGDATEAFF. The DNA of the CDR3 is TGTGCCAGCATTACTCGGGAAGGGGGCGACGCGACTGAAGCTTTCTTT.

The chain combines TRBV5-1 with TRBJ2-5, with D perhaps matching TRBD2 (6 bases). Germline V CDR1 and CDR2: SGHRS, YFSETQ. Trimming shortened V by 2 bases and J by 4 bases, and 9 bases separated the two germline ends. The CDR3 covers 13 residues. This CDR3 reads CASSLGTPETQYF. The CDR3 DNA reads TGCGCCAGCAGCTTAGGGACTCCAGAGACCCAGTACTTC.

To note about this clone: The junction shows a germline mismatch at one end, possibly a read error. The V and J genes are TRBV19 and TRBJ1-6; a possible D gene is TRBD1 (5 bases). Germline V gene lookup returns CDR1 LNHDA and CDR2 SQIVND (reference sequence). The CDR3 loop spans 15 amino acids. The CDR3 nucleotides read TGTGCCAGTCAGCGACAGAGTTTCTATAATTCACTCCTCCACTTT. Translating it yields CASQRQSFYNSLLHF.

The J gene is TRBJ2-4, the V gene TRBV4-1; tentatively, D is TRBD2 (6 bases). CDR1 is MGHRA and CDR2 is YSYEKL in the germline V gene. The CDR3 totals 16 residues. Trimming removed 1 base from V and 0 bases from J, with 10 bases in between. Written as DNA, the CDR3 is TGCGCCAGCAGCCAAGGGGGGGATCTAGCCAAAAACATTCAGTACTTC. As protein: CASSQGGDLAKNIQYF.

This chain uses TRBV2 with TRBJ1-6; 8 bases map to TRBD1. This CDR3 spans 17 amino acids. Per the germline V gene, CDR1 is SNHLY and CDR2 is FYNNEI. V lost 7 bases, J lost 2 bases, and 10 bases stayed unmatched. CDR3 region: CASTRYGQGPYNSPLHF. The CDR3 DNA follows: TGTGCCAGCACTCGATACGGACAGGGCCCCTATAATTCACCCCTCCACTTT. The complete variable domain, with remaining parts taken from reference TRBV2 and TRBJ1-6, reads EPEVTQTPSHQVTQMGQEVILRCVPISNHLYFYWYRQILGQKVEFLVSFYNNEISEKSEIFDDQFSVERPDGSNFTLKIRSTKLEDSAMYFCASTRYGQGPYNSPLHFGNGTRLTVT.

As DNA, the CDR3 is TGTGCCAGCAGGACGAAACTAGCGGATAGCACAGATACGCAGTATTTT. Protein sequence: CASRTKLADSTDTQYF. The V and J genes are TRBV5-4 and TRBJ2-3, with 8 nucleotides matching TRBD2. The V gene's germline CDR1 is SGHNT and CDR2 YYREEE (reference sequence). The ends lost 5 bases at V and 0 bases at J; junction bases unmatched: 8. This CDR3 has 16 amino acids.

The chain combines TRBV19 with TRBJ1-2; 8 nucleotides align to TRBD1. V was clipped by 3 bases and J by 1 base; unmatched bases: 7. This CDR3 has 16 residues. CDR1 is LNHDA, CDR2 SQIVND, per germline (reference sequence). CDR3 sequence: CASSILDRGFNYGYTF. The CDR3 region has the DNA TGTGCCAGTAGTATCCTCGACAGGGGCTTTAACTATGGCTACACCTTC.

CDR3 amino acids: CASSLKAGQDTQYF. CDR3 nucleotides: TGTGCCAGCAGCTTGAAGGCAGGTCAGGATACGCAGTATTTT. J is TRBJ2-3 and V is TRBV5-4; the D is unclear. V lost 1 base, J lost 6 bases, and 12 bases lay in between. Germline V lookup: CDR1 SGHNT, CDR2 YYREEE (reference sequence). This CDR3 is built from 14 residues.

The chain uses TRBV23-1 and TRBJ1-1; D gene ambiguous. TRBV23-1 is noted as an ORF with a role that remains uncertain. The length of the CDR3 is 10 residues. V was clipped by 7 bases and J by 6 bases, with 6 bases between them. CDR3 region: CASIVPEAFF. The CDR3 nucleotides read TGCGCCAGCATCGTTCCTGAAGCTTTCTTT.

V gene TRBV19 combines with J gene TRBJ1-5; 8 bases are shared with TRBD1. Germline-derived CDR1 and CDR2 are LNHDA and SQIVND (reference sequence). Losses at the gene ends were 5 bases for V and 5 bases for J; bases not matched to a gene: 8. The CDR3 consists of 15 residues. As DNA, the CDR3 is TGTGCCAGTAGTTGGGAACAGGGGGGTCATCAGCCCCAGCATTTT. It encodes CASSWEQGGHQPQHF.

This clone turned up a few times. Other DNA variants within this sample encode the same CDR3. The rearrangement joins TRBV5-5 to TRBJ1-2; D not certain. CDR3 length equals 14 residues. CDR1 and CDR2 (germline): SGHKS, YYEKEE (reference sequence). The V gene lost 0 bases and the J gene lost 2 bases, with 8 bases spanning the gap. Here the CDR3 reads CASSLDSLNYGYTF. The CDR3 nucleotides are TGTGCCAGCAGCTTGGACAGTTTAAACTATGGCTACACCTTC.

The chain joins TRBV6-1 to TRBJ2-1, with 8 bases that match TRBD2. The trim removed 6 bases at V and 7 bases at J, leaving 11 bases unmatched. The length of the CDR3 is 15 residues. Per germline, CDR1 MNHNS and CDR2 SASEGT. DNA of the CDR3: TGTGCCAGCAGCGAAATAGCGGGACCGAGGAATGAGCAGTTCTTC. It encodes CASSEIAGPRNEQFF.

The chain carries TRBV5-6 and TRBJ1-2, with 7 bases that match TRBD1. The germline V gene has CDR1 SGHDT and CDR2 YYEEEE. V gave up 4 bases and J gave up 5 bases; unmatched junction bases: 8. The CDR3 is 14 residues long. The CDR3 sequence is CASSRDREIYGYTF. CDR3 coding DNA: TGTGCCAGCAGCCGAGACAGGGAAATTTATGGCTACACCTTC.

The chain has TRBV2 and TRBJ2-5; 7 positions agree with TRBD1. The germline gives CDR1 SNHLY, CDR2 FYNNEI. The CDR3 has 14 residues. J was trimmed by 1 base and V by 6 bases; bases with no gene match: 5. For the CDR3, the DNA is TGTGCCAGCAGCCATGACAGGGTCCAAGAGACCCAGTACTTC. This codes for CASSHDRVQETQYF.

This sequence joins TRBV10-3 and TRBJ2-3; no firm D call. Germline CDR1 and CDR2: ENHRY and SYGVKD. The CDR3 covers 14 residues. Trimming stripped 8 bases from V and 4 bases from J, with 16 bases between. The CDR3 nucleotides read TGTGCCATCGCGGTAAGAAAGAATCCAGATACGCAGTATTTT. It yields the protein CAIAVRKNPDTQYF.

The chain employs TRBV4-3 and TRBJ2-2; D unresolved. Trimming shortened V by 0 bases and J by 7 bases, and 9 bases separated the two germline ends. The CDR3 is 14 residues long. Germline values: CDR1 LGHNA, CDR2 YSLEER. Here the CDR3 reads CASSQDRGVGELFF. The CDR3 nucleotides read TGCGCCAGCAGCCAAGATAGAGGCGTCGGGGAGCTGTTTTTT.

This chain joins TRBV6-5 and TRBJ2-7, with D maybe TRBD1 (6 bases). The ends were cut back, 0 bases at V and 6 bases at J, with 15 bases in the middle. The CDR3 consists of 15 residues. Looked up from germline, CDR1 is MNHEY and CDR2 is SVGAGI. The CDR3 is CASSYSRGSDTEQYF. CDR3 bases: TGTGCCAGCAGTTACTCGAGGGGGAGCGACACCGAGCAGTACTTC.